This TCR beta chain emerged from a study of identical twins. Notes on the study in general: Alpha sequences out of frame and shared by twins had excess low generation probability.

This clonotype was recorded at least ten times. The antigen is not known. A universal primer site was added by template switching, and unique molecular identifiers were carried by the cDNA. Via MiXCR, TCRdb re-called the 5' RACE reads, giving one row per CDR3 protein. Of a few hundred thousand distinct CDR3 sequences in the sample, about 8% are singletons; the top ten hold approximately 3%. The same data also contributed to another study, on yellow fever vaccine responses in identical twins.

This receptor was taken from a woman aged 18-29 years in good health. The sequencing sample was made of CD8+ T cells sorted from blood.

CDR3 sequence (DNA): TGCAGCGTTGAAGATCCAATGACTAGCGGGAGTCTCGGGGAGCAGTACTTC. This sequence encodes CSVEDPMTSGSLGEQYF. The chain couples TRBV29-1 to TRBJ2-7; 12 bases line up with TRBD2. V trimming: 0 bases; J trimming: 7 bases; junction bases outside the gene matches: 13. In germline, CDR1 is SQVTM, CDR2 ANQGSEA. The CDR3 has 17 amino acids.